The rows below give T cell receptor beta chains drawn from one sample of a study of shared clonotypes between healthy human individuals. Libraries were prepared by immunoSEQ multiplex PCR; TCRdb keeps only in-frame clonotypes and omits some of them. The sample consists of 2 million to 2.5 million clones, 85% to 95% of them appearing once. Sequencing used naive CD4+ T cells from PBMCs. These receptors originate from a man between 18 and 35 years old in good health. Some clones in this sample may be carry-over from other donors' samples. The CDR3 runs from the conserved cysteine through the conserved F or W. Each record gives: V gene, D gene, clone size, J gene, CDR3 DNA, CDR3 protein. The D gene is left open where the match is weak. The size of a clone is reported for some rows only, either as once, few or many, or as a class for expanded clones.

>TRBV6-5|.|few|TRBJ1-1
TGTGCCAGCAGTTACTCGGGGAGCAACACTGAAGCTTTCTTT
CASSYSGSNTEAFF
>TRBV18|TRBD2|.|TRBJ2-1
TGTGCCAGCTCACGGGGACTAGCGCCCGATGAGCAGTTCTTC
CASSRGLAPDEQFF
>TRBV18|TRBD2|.|TRBJ2-7
TGTGCCAGCTCACCATTAGCCCTAGCGGGAGGAGAGCAGTACTTC
CASSPLALAGGEQYF
>TRBV5-1|TRBD1|.|TRBJ2-7
TGCGCCAGCAGCCCCGGACAGGTAGGGGGCGAGCAGTACTTC
CASSPGQVGGEQYF
>TRBV30|.|.|TRBJ1-1
TGTGCCTGGAGTGTAAGTCGGGGGAGGCCCCAAGCTTTCTTT
CAWSVSRGRPQAFF
>TRBV6-5|TRBD2|.|TRBJ2-1
TGTGCCAGCAGTACGGGACTAGCCAATGAGCAGTTCTTC
CASSTGLANEQFF
>TRBV4-2|.|.|TRBJ2-7
TGTGCCAGCAGCCAAGACGTACAGATTTACTACGAGCAGTACTTC
CASSQDVQIYYEQYF
>TRBV5-4|TRBD1|.|TRBJ2-2
TGTGCCAGCAGCATAGGACAGGGTGGGCTCGGGGAGCTGTTTTTT
CASSIGQGGLGELFF
>TRBV29-1|.|.|TRBJ2-3
TGCAGCGTTGAGTTAGTCGACAGGCCGTCGGCAGATACGCAGTATTTT
CSVELVDRPSADTQYF
>TRBV19|.|.|TRBJ1-4
TGTGCCAGCGGGCTCTTCACACTTGAAAAACTGTTTTTT
CASGLFTLEKLFF
>TRBV25-1|.|.|TRBJ1-4
TGTGCCAGCAGTGAATATGGTGAAAAACTGTTTTTT
CASSEYGEKLFF
>TRBV7-8|TRBD2|.|TRBJ2-2
TGTGCCAGCAGGTCGGCGGGAGAAGCGGGTCGGAACACCGGGGAGCTGTTTTTT
CASRSAGEAGRNTGELFF
>TRBV27|TRBD2|.|TRBJ2-1
TGTGCCAGCAGTTTATTAGGACTAGCGGGAGGGTACAATGAGCAGTTCTTC
CASSLLGLAGGYNEQFF
>TRBV14|TRBD2|.|TRBJ2-1
TGTGCCAGCAGCCAAGATCTAGCGGGAGTCGGTGAGCAGTTCTTC
CASSQDLAGVGEQFF
>TRBV28|TRBD1|.|TRBJ1-5
TGTGCCAGCAGTTTACCCCGCTGGACAGGGGGCAATCAGCCCCAGCATTTT
CASSLPRWTGGNQPQHF
>TRBV5-4|.|.|TRBJ1-2
TGTGCCAGCAGCTTGTCTCTCTATGGCTACACCTTC
CASSLSLYGYTF
>TRBV6-1|.|.|TRBJ2-5
TGTGCCAGCAGGGGAACTGCGGCTCAAGAGACCCAGTACTTC
CASRGTAAQETQYF
>TRBV6-5|.|.|TRBJ2-5
TGTGCCAGCAGTTACCGATCGGGAGTCGGAGAGACCCAGTACTTC
CASSYRSGVGETQYF
>TRBV18|.|.|TRBJ1-3
TGTGCCAGCTCACCAACCCCCTCTGGAAACACCATATATTTT
CASSPTPSGNTIYF
>TRBV9|TRBD2|.|TRBJ2-3
TGTGCCAGCAGCGTCCTAGCGGGAGGCCAGCTCACAGATACGCAGTATTTT
CASSVLAGGQLTDTQYF
>TRBV5-1|TRBD2|.|TRBJ2-1
TGCGCCAGCAGCTCATTAACTAGCGGGAGTCATGAGCAGTTCTTC
CASSSLTSGSHEQFF
>TRBV9|TRBD2|.|TRBJ2-7
TGTGCCAGCAGCGTATCTAGCGGGCAAACGTACGAGCAGTACTTC
CASSVSSGQTYEQYF
>TRBV18|.|once|TRBJ2-2
TGTGCCAGCTCACCACCCGCAGGGAGGAACGCCGGGGAGCTGTTTTTT
CASSPPAGRNAGELFF
>TRBV5-4|TRBD1|.|TRBJ2-2
TGTGCCAGCAGTAGCCGGACAGGACGGAGCACCGGGGAGCTGTTTTTT
CASSSRTGRSTGELFF
>TRBV5-1|.|.|TRBJ1-5
TGCGCCAGCAGCTTGGACATTGACAATCAGCCCCAGCATTTT
CASSLDIDNQPQHF
>TRBV4-1|.|.|TRBJ2-1
TGCGCCAGCAGCCAAGGGTTCGGACGCTCCTACAATGAGCAGTTCTTC
CASSQGFGRSYNEQFF
>TRBV5-4|TRBD1|.|TRBJ1-4
TGTGCCAGCAGCTCCTGGACAGGGCGGACTAATGAAAAACTGTTTTTT
CASSSWTGRTNEKLFF
>TRBV27|.|.|TRBJ1-2
TGTGCCAGCAGTTTCCTGGGGAGGACTTCTAACTATGGCTACACCTTC
CASSFLGRTSNYGYTF
>TRBV2|TRBD2|.|TRBJ2-7
TGTGCCAGCAGTCTAGCGGAATCCTACGAGCAGTACTTC
CASSLAESYEQYF
>TRBV27|.|.|TRBJ2-3
TGTGCCAGCAGTTCACGGACAGATACGCAGTATTTT
CASSSRTDTQYF
>TRBV27|TRBD2|.|TRBJ2-5
TGTGCCAGCAGTTTATCGGCGGGAGGGTGGGAGACCCAGTACTTC
CASSLSAGGWETQYF
>TRBV6-1|TRBD1|.|TRBJ2-5
TGTGCCAGCAGCCCGGGACAGTTGGGCCAAGAGACCCAGTACTTC
CASSPGQLGQETQYF
>TRBV6-5|TRBD1|.|TRBJ2-2
TGTGCCAGCAGTTTTCCCGGGACAGGGATGCTGTTTTTT
CASSFPGTGMLFF
>TRBV18|.|.|TRBJ2-3
TGTGCCAGCTCCCCCCTGACGGGCGGGATAACCACAGATACGCAGTATTTT
CASSPLTGGITTDTQYF
>TRBV30|TRBD2|.|TRBJ2-7
TGTGCCTGGAGTCCCCCACCGACTAGCGGGAGATTTGGCGAGCAGTACTTC
CAWSPPPTSGRFGEQYF
>TRBV6-6|.|.|TRBJ2-1
TGTGCCAGCAGTTCGGGACCTACCAATGAGCAGTTCTTC
CASSSGPTNEQFF
>TRBV5-1|.|.|TRBJ2-1
TGCGCCAGCAGCCCGGACACTGAGCAGTTCTTC
CASSPDTEQFF
>TRBV6-4|TRBD2|.|TRBJ2-1
TGTGCCAGCAGCAGAGCGGGATCGATCAACAATGAGCAGTTCTTC
CASSRAGSINNEQFF
>TRBV11-2|.|once|TRBJ1-1
TGTGCCAGCAGCTTACAGGGGTACACTGAAGCTTTCTTT
CASSLQGYTEAFF
>TRBV7-2|TRBD1|once|TRBJ1-4
TGTGCCAGCAGCTCTAGACAGGGTACTAATGAAAAACTGTTTTTT
CASSSRQGTNEKLFF
>TRBV28|TRBD2|.|TRBJ2-5
TGTGCCAGCAGTTGGGTAGCGGGAGGAGTGGAGACCCAGTACTTC
CASSWVAGGVETQYF
>TRBV2|.|.|TRBJ1-5
TGTGCCAGCAGTGACGGTGACAATCAGCCCCAGCATTTT
CASSDGDNQPQHF
>TRBV28|.|.|TRBJ2-6
TGTGCCAGCAGTAGGACATCTGGGGCCAACGTCCTGACTTTC
CASSRTSGANVLTF
>TRBV5-1|TRBD1|.|TRBJ1-5
TGCGCCAGCAGCTTGGGGGAGGGGGCTGAGCAGCCCCAGCATTTT
CASSLGEGAEQPQHF
>TRBV7-3|.|once|TRBJ2-3
TGTGCCAGCAGCGGAGGTGCGAGCACAGATACGCAGTATTTT
CASSGGASTDTQYF
>TRBV25-1|.|.|TRBJ2-3
TGTGCCAGCAGCCAACAAAGCACAGATACGCAGTATTTT
CASSQQSTDTQYF
>TRBV11-1|.|few|TRBJ1-1
TGTGCCAGCACCATTGGGCCTGCCACTGAAGCTTTCTTT
CASTIGPATEAFF
>TRBV29-1|TRBD1|.|TRBJ2-1
TGCAGCGTTGAGGGACAGGGGGCGGCCTACAATGAGCAGTTCTTC
CSVEGQGAAYNEQFF
>TRBV7-8|.|.|TRBJ2-1
TGTGCCAGCAGCTTAGCAACTAGCTCCGGTGAGCAGTTCTTC
CASSLATSSGEQFF
>TRBV11-2|.|.|TRBJ1-2
TGTGCCAGCAGCCTCTCCAGGGGTTCTAACTATGGCTACACCTTC
CASSLSRGSNYGYTF
>TRBV15|.|.|TRBJ1-1
TGTGCCACCAGCAGAGATCTTACAAAGGGCACTGAAGCTTTCTTT
CATSRDLTKGTEAFF
>TRBV11-2|.|.|TRBJ1-1
TGTGCCAGCAGCTTAGATGGGGGACCCACTGAAGCTTTCTTT
CASSLDGGPTEAFF
>TRBV5-1|.|.|TRBJ1-1
TGCGCCAGCAGCCCGGACGGAGGGAACACTGAAGCTTTCTTT
CASSPDGGNTEAFF
>TRBV7-2|.|.|TRBJ1-2
TGTGCCAGCAGCTTAGGGACAGATGGCTACACCTTC
CASSLGTDGYTF
>TRBV6-4|.|.|TRBJ1-4
TGTGCCAGCAGTGACCTGGCGACGGTTGAAAAACTGTTTTTT
CASSDLATVEKLFF